Listed below are T cell receptor beta chains from one sample, sequenced in a study of somatic mutations in cytotoxic T cells in rheumatoid arthritis. Profiling relied on immunoSEQ multiplex PCR, and the TCRdb table lists in-frame clones only, not all of them. The sample contains 3,000 or so clones, approximately 90% of which appear only once. The material sequenced was CD8+ T cells sorted from blood. Source of these receptors: a woman aged 18-29 years with rheumatoid arthritis. The CDR3 runs from the conserved cysteine through the conserved F or W.

cdr3_aa: CASSDRLAGGYNEQFF; v_call: TRBV9; j_call: TRBJ2-1
cdr3_aa: CATRQAGSYEQYF; v_call: TRBV27; j_call: TRBJ2-7
cdr3_aa: CAISDGQGNEKLFF; v_call: TRBV10-3; j_call: TRBJ1-4
cdr3_aa: CASSQEPITRQEAATNEKLFF; v_call: TRBV4-3; j_call: TRBJ1-4
cdr3_aa: CASSVGGAATYEQYF; v_call: TRBV9; j_call: TRBJ2-7
cdr3_aa: CAAGVNQPQHF; v_call: TRBV6-6; j_call: TRBJ1-5
cdr3_aa: CASSVEVAGGYNEQFF; v_call: TRBV9; j_call: TRBJ2-1
cdr3_aa: CASSLAAGTDTQYF; v_call: TRBV6-5; j_call: TRBJ2-3
cdr3_aa: CASSPPTGGAQGNTIYF; v_call: TRBV28; j_call: TRBJ1-3
cdr3_aa: CASSQDISINYGYTF; v_call: TRBV4-3; j_call: TRBJ1-2
cdr3_aa: CASSQDLAGESYEQYF; v_call: TRBV4-3; j_call: TRBJ2-7
cdr3_aa: CAIKGQGRGDTQYF; v_call: TRBV10-3; j_call: TRBJ2-3
cdr3_aa: CASSPAPGGDGGGYTF; v_call: TRBV7-2; j_call: TRBJ1-2
cdr3_aa: CASGGAGELFF; v_call: TRBV7-6; j_call: TRBJ2-2
cdr3_aa: CASSRGRASYNEQFF; v_call: TRBV6-7; j_call: TRBJ2-1
cdr3_aa: CASTSREGDTGELFF; v_call: TRBV7-9; j_call: TRBJ2-2
cdr3_aa: CATMEDRANQPQHF; v_call: TRBV6-1; j_call: TRBJ1-5
cdr3_aa: CASTPSPCPQGIGNTIYF; v_call: TRBV23-1; j_call: TRBJ1-3
cdr3_aa: CASSPMVGLAGSSSYEQYF; v_call: TRBV18; j_call: TRBJ2-7
cdr3_aa: CASRMGLAVDNEQFF; v_call: TRBV14; j_call: TRBJ2-1
cdr3_aa: CASSVGTGVNEQFF; v_call: TRBV9; j_call: TRBJ2-1
cdr3_aa: CASRDRGTEQYF; v_call: TRBV28; j_call: TRBJ2-7
cdr3_aa: CASSEFVGAPYEQYF; v_call: TRBV10-1; j_call: TRBJ2-7
cdr3_aa: CATSRTPREQFF; v_call: TRBV15; j_call: TRBJ2-1
cdr3_aa: CASSSGVASGKDEQYF; v_call: TRBV7-9; j_call: TRBJ2-7
cdr3_aa: CASSQGTGVSETQYF; v_call: TRBV4-1; j_call: TRBJ2-5
cdr3_aa: CASSAQGGDTEAFF; v_call: TRBV4-3; j_call: TRBJ1-1
cdr3_aa: CASSVEGAGGSTDTQYF; v_call: TRBV9; j_call: TRBJ2-3
cdr3_aa: CASSTGSYEQYF; v_call: TRBV19; j_call: TRBJ2-7
cdr3_aa: CASSARGSSYNEQFF; v_call: TRBV7-6; j_call: TRBJ2-1
cdr3_aa: CAVQDRAGDEKLFF; v_call: TRBV10-3; j_call: TRBJ1-4
cdr3_aa: CASSFLREGPNTEAFF; v_call: TRBV27; j_call: TRBJ1-1
cdr3_aa: CASNRGGNEQFF; v_call: TRBV28; j_call: TRBJ2-1
cdr3_aa: CASSIVRAGGPYFTGELFF; v_call: TRBV13; j_call: TRBJ2-2
cdr3_aa: CASRRGLTYEQYF; v_call: TRBV6-5; j_call: TRBJ2-7
cdr3_aa: CASSEPLSSGLANPYEQYF; v_call: TRBV6-1; j_call: TRBJ2-7
cdr3_aa: CSVEVTGPWAFF; v_call: TRBV29-1; j_call: TRBJ1-1
cdr3_aa: CASSTLQGSGNTIYF; v_call: TRBV19; j_call: TRBJ1-3
cdr3_aa: CAWRGREIYEQYF; v_call: TRBV30; j_call: TRBJ2-7
cdr3_aa: CASSDGAGGYNEQFF; v_call: TRBV6-4; j_call: TRBJ2-1
cdr3_aa: CAWSVETVNTEAFF; v_call: TRBV30; j_call: TRBJ1-1
cdr3_aa: CASSYFEQGAKESPLHF; v_call: TRBV7-9; j_call: TRBJ1-6
cdr3_aa: CASRDPGTNDEQFF; v_call: TRBV2; j_call: TRBJ2-1
cdr3_aa: CASSQGADRTYEQYF; v_call: TRBV7-9; j_call: TRBJ2-7